These T cell receptor beta chains were read from a single sample in a study of vaccination effects on CD4 cells after COVID-19. Some clones are missing from TCRdb's copy, which holds only in-frame ones; the method was immunoSEQ multiplex PCR. Here the sample spans roughly 15,000 clones, just over 75% being singletons. For these receptors, no antigen is known. The sequences come from CD4+ T cells from PBMCs cultured with HCoV-229E spike peptides, collected before COVID-19 vaccination. These receptors originate from a human donor who received a COVID-19 vaccine. CDR3s include the opening cysteine and the closing phenylalanine or tryptophan. The D gene is left open where the match is weak. Part of the rows lack a size; the others show once, few, many or a class for expanded clones.

v_gene	d_gene	len	abundance	j_gene	CDR3aa	CDR3nt
TRBV24-1	NA	13	large	TRBJ2-5	CATSDPAAETQYF	TGTGCCACCAGTGATCCCGCAGCAGAGACCCAGTACTTC
TRBV6-5	TRBD1	15	NA	TRBJ1-6	CASRAGTATSSPLHF	TGTGCCAGCAGGGCCGGGACAGCTACGAGTTCACCCCTCCACTTT
TRBV24-1	NA	15	NA	TRBJ2-5	CATSEAAGLGETQYF	TGTGCCACCAGTGAAGCCGCGGGGCTCGGAGAGACCCAGTACTTC
TRBV23-1	NA	17	NA	TRBJ1-1	CASSHIRRDRPRTEAFF	TGCGCCAGCAGTCATATCCGCAGGGATAGGCCGCGGACTGAAGCTTTCTTT
TRBV2	NA	11	NA	TRBJ2-7	CASSDRYEQYF	TGTGCCAGCAGTGACAGGTACGAGCAGTACTTC
TRBV18	TRBD2	16	NA	TRBJ2-5	CASSPPGLAGEETQYF	TGTGCCAGCTCACCACCGGGACTAGCGGGGGAAGAGACCCAGTACTTC
TRBV4-2	TRBD1	16	NA	TRBJ1-5	CASSQESAGGYQPQHF	TGTGCCAGCAGCCAAGAGTCGGCAGGGGGGTATCAGCCCCAGCATTTT
TRBV29-1	NA	14	few	TRBJ1-4	CSVRVGGGGEKLFF	TGCAGCGTCCGAGTCGGGGGTGGAGGGGAAAAACTGTTTTTT
TRBV3-1/TRBV3-2	NA	16	NA	TRBJ1-2	CASSQDESSRTRRYTF	TGTGCCAGCAGCCAAGATGAGTCGAGCCGAACTCGTCGCTACACCTTC
TRBV20-1	TRBD2	16	NA	TRBJ2-1	CSASYGTSGRYNEQFF	TGCAGTGCTAGTTACGGGACTAGCGGGAGGTACAATGAGCAGTTCTTC
TRBV4-2	NA	15	NA	TRBJ1-1	CASSQDRGGRPEAFF	TGTGCCAGCAGCCAAGATCGGGGGGGAAGGCCTGAAGCTTTCTTT
TRBV9	NA	13	once	TRBJ1-1	CASGKGRATEAFF	TGTGCCAGCGGGAAGGGAAGGGCCACTGAAGCTTTCTTT
TRBV7-8	NA	14	NA	TRBJ1-1	CASSLVAGNTEAFF	TGTGCCAGCAGCTTAGTCGCTGGAAACACTGAAGCTTTCTTT
TRBV7-9	TRBD1	14	NA	TRBJ2-7	CASSPGTGVHEQYF	TGTGCCAGCAGCCCCGGGACAGGGGTCCACGAGCAGTACTTC
TRBV27	TRBD2	18	NA	TRBJ2-1	CASSGPGLAGGSYNEQFF	TGTGCCAGCAGTGGACCGGGACTAGCGGGGGGCTCTTACAATGAGCAGTTCTTC
TRBV30	NA	16	NA	TRBJ1-2	CAWSVLDVGRSYGYTF	TGTGCCTGGAGTGTACTCGATGTGGGCAGATCCTATGGCTACACCTTC
TRBV3-1/TRBV3-2	TRBD1	16	NA	TRBJ1-2	CASSQVTRDRIYGYTF	TGTGCCAGCAGCCAAGTAACCCGGGACAGGATATATGGCTACACCTTC
TRBV7-8	NA	13	NA	TRBJ2-7	CASSLAEIYEQYF	TGTGCCAGCAGTTTAGCGGAGATCTACGAGCAGTACTTC
TRBV4-1	TRBD1	18	NA	TRBJ1-4	CASSRPGQGRSTNEKLFF	TGCGCCAGCAGCCGGCCGGGACAGGGGCGATCAACTAATGAAAAACTGTTTTTT
TRBV9	NA	12	NA	TRBJ1-2	CASSVYSYGYTF	TGTGCCAGCAGCGTTTATAGCTATGGCTACACCTTC
TRBV9	TRBD2	15	NA	TRBJ2-3	CATSGRGAYTDTQYF	TGTGCCACCTCAGGGCGGGGGGCCTACACAGATACGCAGTATTTT
TRBV20-1	TRBD1	19	NA	TRBJ1-3	CSASGPARGTGVYGNTIYF	TGCAGTGCTAGTGGTCCCGCCCGGGGGACAGGGGTTTATGGAAACACCATATATTTT
TRBV6-6	TRBD1	16	NA	TRBJ2-1	CASTFNGQGAYNEQFF	TGTGCCAGCACCTTCAATGGACAGGGGGCGTACAATGAGCAGTTCTTC
TRBV28	NA	14	NA	TRBJ1-3	CASMDGSSGNTIYF	TGTGCCAGCATGGACGGCAGCTCTGGAAACACCATATATTTT
TRBV7-6	NA	19	NA	TRBJ2-1	CASSPLDGGIRHSYNEQFF	TGTGCCAGCAGCCCCTTAGACGGGGGCATTCGCCACTCCTACAATGAGCAGTTCTTC
TRBV5-6	NA	12	NA	TRBJ2-7	CASSFNSYEQYF	TGTGCCAGCAGCTTCAACTCCTACGAGCAGTACTTC
TRBV30	NA	13	NA	TRBJ1-2	CAWSVPGDRGYTF	TGTGCCTGGAGTGTACCCGGGGACCGGGGCTACACCTTC
TRBV27	NA	12	NA	TRBJ2-7	CASSPSGDEQYF	TGTGCCAGCAGCCCCAGCGGAGACGAGCAGTACTTC
TRBV10-3	NA	15	few	TRBJ1-4	CAISDPTGSRAGLFF	TGTGCCATCAGTGACCCCACAGGGTCCCGTGCGGGACTGTTTTTT
TRBV2	NA	13	NA	TRBJ1-3	CAVRNPSGNTIYF	TGTGCCGTACGGAACCCCTCTGGAAACACCATATATTTT
TRBV5-6	NA	13	few	TRBJ1-3	CASSKTAGNTIYF	TGTGCCAGCAGCAAAACCGCTGGAAACACCATATATTTT
TRBV27	NA	13	NA	TRBJ2-1	CASKSGNYNEQFF	TGTGCCAGCAAGAGCGGAAATTACAATGAGCAGTTCTTC
TRBV7-3	TRBD1	16	NA	TRBJ2-4	CASSPTGGGAKNIQYF	TGTGCCAGCAGCCCGACAGGGGGCGGCGCCAAAAACATTCAGTACTTC
TRBV11-1	NA	15	NA	TRBJ2-1	CASSLSRTVYNEQFF	TGTGCCAGCAGCTTATCCCGGACTGTCTACAATGAGCAGTTCTTC
TRBV15	NA	12	NA	TRBJ1-5	CATSRDVQPQHF	TGTGCCACCAGCAGAGATGTCCAGCCCCAGCATTTT
TRBV6-1	TRBD1	16	NA	TRBJ1-2	CASSQETGTGQRGYTF	TGTGCCAGCAGTCAAGAAACCGGGACAGGGCAACGGGGCTACACCTTC
TRBV6-4	NA	13	NA	TRBJ1-1	CASSDFPNTEAFF	TGTGCCAGCAGTGATTTTCCGAACACTGAAGCTTTCTTT
TRBV5-4	TRBD1	15	once	TRBJ2-7	CASSFGTGTSYEQYF	TGTGCCAGCAGTTTTGGGACAGGGACCTCCTACGAGCAGTACTTC
TRBV5-1	NA	15	NA	TRBJ1-5	CASSPGGGDNQPQHF	TGCGCCAGCAGCCCTGGTGGGGGGGACAATCAGCCCCAGCATTTT
TRBV28	NA	15	NA	TRBJ2-7	CASSPVGSGSYEQYF	TGTGCCAGCAGTCCCGTTGGTAGCGGCTCCTACGAGCAGTACTTC
TRBV20-1	TRBD1	16	few	TRBJ1-1	CSASSLGTGFGTEAFF	TGCAGTGCTAGTAGTTTGGGGACAGGGTTTGGAACTGAAGCTTTCTTT
TRBV6-5	NA	11	NA	TRBJ1-1	CASRDGTEAFF	TGTGCCAGCAGAGACGGCACTGAAGCTTTCTTT
TRBV18	NA	15	NA	TRBJ1-3	CASSPRLDSGNTIYF	TGTGCCAGCTCACCGAGACTGGACTCTGGAAACACCATATATTTT
TRBV9	NA	14	NA	TRBJ1-2	CASSVGGKGDGYTF	TGTGCCAGCAGCGTGGGGGGGAAAGGGGATGGCTACACCTTC
TRBV4-1	NA	19	NA	TRBJ1-6	CASSPGRTWPSGPGSPLHF	TGCGCCAGCAGCCCGGGGCGGACCTGGCCATCAGGACCCGGCTCACCCCTCCACTTT
TRBV28	TRBD2	23	NA	TRBJ2-1	CASSSALGGRGASGIRSYNEQFF	TGTGCCAGCAGTTCCGCCCTCGGGGGTAGAGGCGCTAGCGGGATTCGCTCCTACAATGAGCAGTTCTTC
TRBV10-3	NA	12	NA	TRBJ2-1	CAISRTYNEQFF	TGTGCCATCAGCCGAACCTACAATGAGCAGTTCTTC
TRBV28	NA	11	NA	TRBJ1-2	CASSVNYGYTF	TGTGCCAGCAGTGTTAACTATGGCTACACCTTC
TRBV7-2	TRBD1	13	NA	TRBJ1-4	CASGDRGDEKLFF	TGTGCCAGCGGGGACAGGGGAGACGAAAAACTGTTTTTT
TRBV27	NA	14	once	TRBJ2-7	CASRESGSPYEQYF	TGTGCCAGCAGGGAATCAGGGTCCCCCTACGAGCAGTACTTC
TRBV29-1	NA	10	NA	TRBJ1-1	CSAGTTEAFF	TGCAGCGCCGGGACCACTGAAGCTTTCTTT
TRBV5-1	TRBD1	15	few	TRBJ1-2	CASSFGATGGGGYTF	TGCGCCAGCAGCTTTGGGGCCACAGGGGGCGGAGGCTACACCTTC
TRBV24-1	TRBD1	16	NA	TRBJ2-5	CATSDGGAGGAETQYF	TGTGCCACCAGTGATGGTGGGGCAGGGGGCGCAGAGACCCAGTACTTC
TRBV5-1	NA	15	NA	TRBJ2-7	CASSLAPVSSYEQYF	TGCGCCAGCAGCTTGGCCCCGGTTAGCTCCTACGAGCAGTACTTC